These 7 T cell receptor beta chains share one sample of origin, sequenced in a study of CXCR3-negative and CXCR3-positive naive CD8 T cells. Study-wide findings and caveats: A higher hydrophobicity marked the TRB CDR3s of CXCR3-positive naive cells versus CXCR3-negative naive cells.

Each TRB cDNA library was prepared by 5' RACE (with UMI labels). From its re-call of the 5' RACE reads, TCRdb lists each CDR3 protein once, without DNA. The listing contains more than 70,000 distinct CDR3 sequences. No antigen is known for these receptors. The sample taken for sequencing was naive CXCR3+ CD8+ T cells from blood. Indicated subset: CD45RO-CCR7+CD27+CD95- naive CD8+ T cells expressing CXCR3 (TNR3+). The receptors were gathered from a human donor in good health. Some clones in this sample may be carry-over from other donors' samples.

The CDR3 loop is CASNLGTSGKETQYF. The chain uses TRBV5-4 and TRBJ2-5; TCRdb designates TRBD2, a call that cannot be tested without DNA. The CDR3 extends over 15 amino acids. Germline V gives CDR1 SGHNT, CDR2 YYREEE (reference sequence).

The V call is TRBV20-1, the J call TRBJ2-7. CDR1 and CDR2 from the germline V gene are DFQATT and SNEGSKA (reference sequence). CDR3 size: 14 residues. The CDR3 reads CSASVGLGTYEQYF.

The V and J genes are TRBV28 and TRBJ2-3; TCRdb indicates TRBD2, and absent DNA this call remains unverified. Looked up from germline, CDR1 is MDHEN and CDR2 is SYDVKM. This CDR3 region has 13 residues. The chain's CDR3 is CASSPPTSDTQYF.

The J gene is TRBJ2-1, the V gene TRBV24-1; TCRdb designates TRBD2, a call that cannot be tested without DNA. The length of the CDR3 is 16 residues. Germline assignment: CDR1 KGHDR and CDR2 SFDVKD. CDR3 sequence: CATSDLTGGPVGEQFF.

This sequence joins TRBV7-3 and TRBJ2-1. The CDR3 is made up of 15 amino acids. Germline V gene lookup returns CDR1 SGHTA and CDR2 FQGTGA. The CDR3 region is CASSFIGTTYNEQFF.

This chain uses TRBV6-5 with TRBJ2-1. The CDR3 has 13 residues. CDR1 is MNHEY, CDR2 SVGAGI, per germline. Here the CDR3 reads CASSPSLGTEQFF.

The rearrangement joins TRBV5-1 to TRBJ2-7. This CDR3 has 14 amino acids. Germline-derived CDR1 and CDR2 are SGHRS and YFSETQ. This CDR3 is CASSLEPQSYEQYF. The entire variable domain, with the rest obtained from reference TRBV5-1 and TRBJ2-7, is as follows: KAGVTQTPRYLIKTRGQQVTLSCSPISGHRSVSWYQQTPGQGLQFLFEYFSETQRNKGNFPGRFSGRQFSNSRSEMNVSTLELGDSALYLCASSLEPQSYEQYFGPGTRLTVT.